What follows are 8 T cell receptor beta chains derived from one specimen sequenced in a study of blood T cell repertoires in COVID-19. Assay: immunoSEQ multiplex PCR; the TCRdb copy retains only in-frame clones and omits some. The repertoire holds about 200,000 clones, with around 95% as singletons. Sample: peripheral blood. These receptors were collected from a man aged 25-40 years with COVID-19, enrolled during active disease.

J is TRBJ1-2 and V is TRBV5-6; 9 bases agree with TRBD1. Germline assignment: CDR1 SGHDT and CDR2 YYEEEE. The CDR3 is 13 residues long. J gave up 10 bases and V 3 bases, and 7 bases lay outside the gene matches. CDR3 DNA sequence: TGTGCCAGCAGCTGGGGGACAGGGCTCATCTACACCTTC. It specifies CASSWGTGLIYTF.

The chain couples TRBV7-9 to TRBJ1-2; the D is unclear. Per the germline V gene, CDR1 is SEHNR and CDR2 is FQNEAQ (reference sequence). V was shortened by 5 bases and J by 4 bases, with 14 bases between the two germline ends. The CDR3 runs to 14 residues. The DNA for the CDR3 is TGTGCCAGCAGCCCCTCTGCGGGTGTCTATGGCTACACCTTC. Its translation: CASSPSAGVYGYTF.

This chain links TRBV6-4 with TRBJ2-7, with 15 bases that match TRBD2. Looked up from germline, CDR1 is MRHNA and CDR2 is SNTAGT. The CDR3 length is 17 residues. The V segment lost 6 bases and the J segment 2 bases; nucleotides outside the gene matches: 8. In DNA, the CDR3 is TGTGCCAGCAGCCATTGGACTAGCGGGGGGGAGACCTACGAGCAGTACTTC. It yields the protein CASSHWTSGGETYEQYF.

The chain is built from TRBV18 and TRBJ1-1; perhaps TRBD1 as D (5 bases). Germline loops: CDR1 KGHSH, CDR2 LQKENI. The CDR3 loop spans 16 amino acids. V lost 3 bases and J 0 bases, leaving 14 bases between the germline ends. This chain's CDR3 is CASSPPGKGLNTEAFF. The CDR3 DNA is TGTGCCAGCTCACCGCCGGGTAAGGGGTTGAACACTGAAGCTTTCTTT. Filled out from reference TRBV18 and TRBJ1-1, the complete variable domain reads NAGVMQNPRHLVRRRGQEARLRCSPMKGHSHVYWYRQLPEEGLKFMVYLQKENIIDESGMPKERFSAEFPKEGPSILRIQQVVRGDSAAYFCASSPPGKGLNTEAFFGQGTRLTVV.

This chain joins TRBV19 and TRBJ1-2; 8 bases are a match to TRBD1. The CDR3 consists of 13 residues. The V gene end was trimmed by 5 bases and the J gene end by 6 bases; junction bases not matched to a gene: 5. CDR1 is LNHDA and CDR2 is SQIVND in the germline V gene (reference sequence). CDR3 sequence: CASSPTTGDGYTF. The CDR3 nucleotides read TGTGCCAGTAGTCCCACGACAGGGGATGGCTACACCTTC.

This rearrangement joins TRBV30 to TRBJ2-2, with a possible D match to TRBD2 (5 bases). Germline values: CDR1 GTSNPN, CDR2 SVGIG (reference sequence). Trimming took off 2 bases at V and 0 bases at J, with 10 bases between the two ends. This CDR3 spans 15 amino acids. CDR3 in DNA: TGTGCCTGGAGTACCCCGGGAACGAACACCGGGGAGCTGTTTTTT. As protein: CAWSTPGTNTGELFF.

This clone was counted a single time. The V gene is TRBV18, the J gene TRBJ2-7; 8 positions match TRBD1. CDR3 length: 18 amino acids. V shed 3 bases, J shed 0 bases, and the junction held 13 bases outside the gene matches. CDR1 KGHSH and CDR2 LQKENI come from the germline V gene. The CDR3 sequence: CASSPLPGQGEPSYEQYF. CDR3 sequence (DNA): TGTGCCAGCTCACCCCTCCCCGGACAGGGAGAGCCCTCCTACGAGCAGTACTTC.

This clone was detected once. The CDR3 DNA follows: TGTGCCATCAGTGAGGCAGGGGTCGGCTACACCTTC. Translated, it gives CAISEAGVGYTF. This chain joins TRBV10-3 and TRBJ1-2; perhaps TRBD1 as D (6 bases). Germline V CDR1 and CDR2: ENHRY, SYGVKD. The CDR3 spans 12 residues. The V end lost 2 bases, the J end lost 8 bases, and 9 bases lay between the germline ends.